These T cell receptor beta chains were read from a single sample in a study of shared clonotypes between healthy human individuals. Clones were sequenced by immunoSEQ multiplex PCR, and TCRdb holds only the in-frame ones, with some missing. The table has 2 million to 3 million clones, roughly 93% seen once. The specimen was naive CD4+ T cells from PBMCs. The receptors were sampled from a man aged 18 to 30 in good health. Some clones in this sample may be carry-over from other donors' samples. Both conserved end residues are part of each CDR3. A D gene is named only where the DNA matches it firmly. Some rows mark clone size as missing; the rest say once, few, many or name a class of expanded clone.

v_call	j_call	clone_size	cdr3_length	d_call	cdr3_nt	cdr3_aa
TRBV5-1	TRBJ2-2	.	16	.	TGCGCCAGCAGCTTGTTTGACCGGGGCGTCACCGGGGAGCTGTTTTTT	CASSLFDRGVTGELFF
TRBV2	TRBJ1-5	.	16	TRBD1	TGTGCCAGCAGTACAGGGGGATGGTATAGCAATCAGCCCCAGCATTTT	CASSTGGWYSNQPQHF
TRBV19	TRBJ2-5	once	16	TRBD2	TGTGCCAGTAGTATAACTAGCGGGAGGGCCACGGAGACCCAGTACTTC	CASSITSGRATETQYF
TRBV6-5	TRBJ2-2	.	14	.	TGTGCCAGCAGCTATACTATGAACACCGGGGAGCTGTTTTTT	CASSYTMNTGELFF
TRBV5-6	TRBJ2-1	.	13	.	TGTGCCGCAGCTAACAGGAATAACAATGAGCAGTTCTTC	CAAANRNNNEQFF
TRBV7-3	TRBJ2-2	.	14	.	TGTGCCAGCAGCTTAACGATCGACACCGGGGAGCTGTTTTTT	CASSLTIDTGELFF
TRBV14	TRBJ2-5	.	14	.	TGTGCCAGCAGCCAATACCTGGGGCTAGAGACCCAGTACTTC	CASSQYLGLETQYF
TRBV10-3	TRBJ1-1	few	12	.	TGTGCCATCACCGGGGCCCGAGCTGAAGCTTTCTTT	CAITGARAEAFF
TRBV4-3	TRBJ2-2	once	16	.	TGCGCCAGCAGCCGGATAGGGAACGCCAACACCGGGGAGCTGTTTTTT	CASSRIGNANTGELFF
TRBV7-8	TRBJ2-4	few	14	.	TGTGCCAGCAGCCCGGGACAACGCAAAAACATTCAGTACTTC	CASSPGQRKNIQYF
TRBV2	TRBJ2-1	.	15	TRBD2	TGTGCCAGCACCCCTCTTTGGGGGGGTTACAATGAGCAGTTCTTC	CASTPLWGGYNEQFF
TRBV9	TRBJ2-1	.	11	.	TGTGCCAGCAGGGGCTACAATGAGCAGTTCTTC	CASRGYNEQFF